This T cell receptor (beta chain) was found in a study of somatic mutations in cytotoxic T cells in rheumatoid arthritis (dated by TCRdb to about 2017). General notes on the study: Before any treatment started and right after they were diagnosed, patients gave peripheral blood samples (around 29 ml EDTA). In newly diagnosed rheumatoid arthritis without treatment, the study examined if expanded CD8+ T-cell clones harbor somatic mutations, relying on TCRB deep sequencing to characterize clonality. A total of 65 to 70 rheumatoid arthritis patients and 20 healthy controls underwent TCRB deep sequencing. Some V beta antibody-stained T-cell populations were flow-sorted on a FACSAria II or Sony SH800 at nearly 100% purity, and sorted V beta1+ cells also underwent TCRB sequencing. Patients and controls did not essentially differ in median age, which was nearly identical between the groups. The investigation overall reported the following: No adjustment for multiple comparisons was made for the slight TRBV07 underrepresentation in patients. Viral specificity could not be ruled out by absence from virus-specific databases, and the antigen targets of the expanded CD8+ clones remained unknown. The largest CD8+ clone made up more than 20% of CD8+ cells in about an eighth of the 65 patients, and blood and synovial fluid shared several identical CD8+ TCRB sequences. CD8+ T-cell clonality in rheumatoid arthritis patients was not significantly different from that in age-matched healthy controls. In patients, CD8+ clonality rose with age (Spearman r ≈ 0.49), which was not the case in healthy controls.

Positive magnetic bead selection on an AutoMACS was used to isolate CD4+ and CD8+ cells, with flow cytometry used to check purity. A TCR V beta antibody panel was used in flow cytometry to screen first for clonal expansions, which were then characterized by TCRB deep sequencing of sorted CD8+ fractions. Peripheral blood mononuclear cells were isolated by Ficoll-Paque PLUS density gradient separation. Using Nucleospin Tissue or Tissue XS kits, DNA was extracted from CD4-enriched, CD8-enriched or PBMC samples, with quantification by a Qubit 2.0 fluorometer. Genomic DNA underwent TCRB CDR3 sequencing using the immunoSEQ assay. Processing in the source paper ran as follows. When patient CD8+ clones exceeding 1% were checked against published virus-specific TCRB sequences, only a few matched. The analyses included only productive TCRB rearrangements. Clonality was calculated as a Shannon entropy-based productive clonality index, and a clone was defined by a unique TCRB CDR3 sequence. The template counts of each clone relative to the total templates per sample were used to calculate repertoire overlap between two samples. V-gene usage measured by flow cytometry correlated with TCRB sequencing V-gene usage, with a Spearman r of 0.6 to 0.65. TCRdb re-hosts the immuneACCESS table, in-frame sequences only. Its copies lack some clones; in the studies checked, an unresolved V gene accounts for under half of them, and the cause for the rest is not known. The V and J calls and clone size come from that table; D and trimming were worked out from the DNA. Present in this sample are about 23,000 clones, 80% to 90% of which were seen just once. About 3.5% of the sample rests with the top ten.

On this clone: It has no known antigen specificity. No much larger clone is present one base from it, and per-base qualities are unavailable.

Deletion took 3 bases off V and 3 bases off J, with a span of 12 bases between the germline ends. CDR1 and CDR2 are read off the germline V gene (reference sequence) as LNHDA and SQIVND. Its CDR3 holds 14 amino acids, cysteine through phenylalanine. CDR3 DNA is the only sequence kept; it has 42 bases, read in frame from the first base. The sequence was obtained from an adult with rheumatoid arthritis. Sequences were obtained from CD8+ T cells sorted from blood. The chain couples TRBV19 to TRBJ2-7, with no confident D gene call. CDR3 protein: CASSITPVFYEQYF. The nucleotide sequence reads TGTGCCAGTAGTATCACCCCAGTGTTCTACGAGCAGTACTTC.